These T cell receptor beta chains were read from a single sample in a study of blood T cells in healthy people across ages. TCRdb used MiXCR to reprocess the 5' RACE reads, holding one entry per CDR3 protein. The sample contains around 670,000 distinct CDR3 sequences, about 30% of which appear only once. Sequences were obtained from blood. Receptors originate from an elderly woman in good health. Each CDR3 is given with its conserved first and last residue. A D gene is named only where the DNA matches it firmly. Expanded clones are given a class, and other clones once, few, many or no size at all.

J gene	V gene	clone size	D gene	CDR3 protein
TRBJ1-1	TRBV20-1	many	NA	CSAPIQITEAFF
TRBJ1-4	TRBV20-1	many	NA	CSAGIPGPLNEKLFF
TRBJ1-4	TRBV4-2	NA	NA	CASSQDGRGLGDEKLFF
TRBJ1-2	TRBV7-3	few	NA	CASSPDSVYGYTF
TRBJ1-1	TRBV6-6	few	NA	CVSSYSRQDKAFF
TRBJ2-7	TRBV10-3	many	NA	CAISPRRGAKDYEQYF
TRBJ1-4	TRBV29-1	NA	NA	CSVEFGEKLFF
TRBJ1-2	TRBV6-6	many	NA	CASSLLANYGYTF
TRBJ2-7	TRBV27	many	NA	CASSLFVLGEQYF
TRBJ2-1	TRBV29-1	NA	NA	CSVDSAESYNEQFF
TRBJ2-5	TRBV3-1	few	NA	CASSRHAEETQYF
TRBJ2-1	TRBV21-1	NA	NA	CASTPHGLTETQFF
TRBJ1-4	TRBV7-9	many	NA	CASSMEGFGEKLFF
TRBJ2-3	TRBV14	NA	TRBD1	CASSQKQGVTQYF
TRBJ2-1	TRBV9	many	TRBD1	CASSVGDRMLSYNEQFF
TRBJ1-1	TRBV4-1	many	NA	CASSKGDRNTEAFF
TRBJ1-1	TRBV28	NA	NA	CASGLTGDTEAFF
TRBJ2-1	TRBV4-2	few	NA	CASSQGGDSAGNEQFF
TRBJ2-7	TRBV7-2	NA	NA	CASSLEHSYNERYF
TRBJ1-4	TRBV27	NA	NA	CASSYRGAREKLFF
TRBJ2-1	TRBV20-1	NA	TRBD2	CSARDQSSGGPGGFF
TRBJ2-7	TRBV5-6	many	TRBD1	CASSLRPTGGYEQYF
TRBJ2-2	TRBV2	NA	NA	CASSVLKNGELFF
TRBJ1-2	TRBV12-3/TRBV12-4	NA	NA	CASIPTGGGNYGYTF
TRBJ1-2	TRBV30	many	NA	CAWSVLRGGYGYTF
TRBJ2-5	TRBV7-2	NA	NA	CASSLRFPRETQYF
NA	TRBV30	NA	NA	CARSLLGGETQYF
TRBJ2-5	TRBV20-1	many	NA	CSASMTGQETQYF
TRBJ2-1	TRBV28	many	TRBD2	CASSLVLAGHNEQFF
TRBJ2-7	TRBV7-6	few	NA	CASSLGPGRDYEQYF
TRBJ2-4	TRBV4-2	few	TRBD2	CASSQVGTSGGLNYGQYF
TRBJ1-3	TRBV4-2	few	NA	CASSQDRHSGNTIYF
TRBJ1-3	TRBV12-3/TRBV12-4	NA	NA	CASSRAGANSGNTIYF
TRBJ1-2	TRBV12-3/TRBV12-4	NA	NA	CASSRLGGSGGYTF
TRBJ2-1	TRBV4-2	many	NA	CASSQVGGHANEQFF
TRBJ1-2	TRBV14	many	TRBD1	CASSPRDRGFYGYTF
TRBJ2-5	TRBV12-3/TRBV12-4	NA	TRBD1	CASSPDRGFQETQYF
TRBJ2-1	TRBV10-2	few	TRBD2	CASRATSGDYNEQFF
TRBJ1-2	TRBV13	many	NA	CASSDNNYGYTF
TRBJ1-4	TRBV27	NA	NA	CASRVRDNGEKLFF
TRBJ2-7	TRBV7-9	many	TRBD1	CASSSRTGFYEQYF
TRBJ2-1	TRBV30	many	NA	CAWSVDREVFF
TRBJ1-2	TRBV28	few	TRBD1	CASSLTDRGLLGYTF
TRBJ1-5	TRBV19	many	TRBD1	CASSIGTESNQPQHF
TRBJ2-5	TRBV5-1	NA	NA	CATNVGGPRETQYF
TRBJ1-4	TRBV19	NA	NA	CASGTRGGEKLFF
TRBJ1-6	TRBV20-1	many	NA	CSARPGSGNSPLHF
TRBJ1-2	TRBV12-3/TRBV12-4	many	NA	CASSLIQAARGYTF
TRBJ1-2	TRBV7-2	many	NA	CASSMLWGYTF
TRBJ2-7	TRBV19	few	TRBD2	CASSIASGDEQYF
TRBJ2-5	TRBV5-1	many	NA	CASSLRRGFNLAPQETQYF
TRBJ1-5	TRBV6-1	many	NA	CASSESRVGNQPQHF
TRBJ2-7	TRBV7-2	NA	TRBD1	CASSPRLGTVYEQYF